These 2 T cell receptor beta chains share one sample of origin, sequenced in a study of cytomegalovirus exposure and HLA in healthy donors. 13 Jbeta primers and 60 Vbeta primers were used for the PCR. Some clones are missing from TCRdb's copy, which holds only in-frame ones; the method was immunoSEQ multiplex PCR. Among some 90,000 clones listed, about 70% were seen once. Material: PBMCs. The receptors were gathered from a man aged 35 to 55 in good health and CMV-seronegative.

This clone turned up a few times. V and J are TRBV6-4 and TRBJ2-3; the match to TRBD2 covers 9 bases. Germline CDR1 is MRHNA and CDR2 is SNTAGT. CDR3 length equals 15 residues. With 2 bases clipped from V and 3 bases from J, the junction kept 3 bases outside the gene matches. CDR3 in amino acids: CASSDSGGSTDTQYF. Here the CDR3 DNA reads TGTGCCAGCAGTGACAGCGGGGGGTCTACAGATACGCAGTATTTT.

This clone was counted a few times. The CDR3 coding sequence is TGTGCCAGCAGTTTAGGGCAGGGGCCCTCCTACAATGAGCAGTTCTTC. Translation: CASSLGQGPSYNEQFF. V and J are TRBV27 and TRBJ2-1; D may be TRBD1 (6 bases). Trimming removed 2 bases at V and 0 bases at J, with 11 bases between. CDR1 and CDR2 (germline): MNHEY, SMNVEV (reference sequence). The CDR3 contains 16 residues.